Presented here are 10 T cell receptor beta chains from one specimen sequenced in a study of glioma-infiltrating T cells. The iRepertoire nested amplicon-rescue multiplex PCR amplified TCR alpha and beta CDR3s from RNA. TCRdb independently ran MiXCR on the multiplex PCR reads; one entry per CDR3 protein. The sample comprises more than 300,000 distinct CDR3 sequences, roughly two fifths of which are singletons, and around 12% rests with the top ten. The specimen sequenced was glioma tissue, nonneoplastic brain tissue, or PBMCs (not recorded which). The source of these receptors is a human donor with low-grade glioma or glioblastoma, undergoing nonglioma brain surgery, or in good health (not recorded which).

To note about this clonotype: This may be a read error: a much more frequent sequence differs by one nucleotide. The CDR3: CSAPDMINQPQHF. The DNA of the CDR3 is TGCAGTGCTCCGGACATGATCAATCAGCCCCAGCATTTT. V and J are TRBV20-1 and TRBJ1-5, with TRBD1 as a possible D gene (5 bases). The CDR3 covers 13 residues. The ends were cut back, 5 bases at V and 3 bases at J, with 11 bases in the middle. Germline V gene sequence: CDR1 DFQATT, CDR2 SNEGSKA (reference sequence).

Notes on this clonotype: An end of the junction differs from the germline gene, which may be a read error. The chain employs TRBV5-1 and TRBJ2-2; TRBD1 or TRBD2 may be the D gene (6 bases each). Germline V gives CDR1 SGHRS, CDR2 YFSETQ. The CDR3 runs to 16 residues. CDR3 residues: CARSFGFRGLPGELFF. CDR3 sequence (DNA): TGCGCCAGAAGCTTCGGGTTCAGGGGACTTCCCGGGGAGCTGTTTTTT.

Concerning this clonotype itself: This sequence may be a read error, since a much larger clone differs from it by one base. The chain recombines TRBV7-9 with TRBJ1-1; D not certain. Per germline, CDR1 SEHNR and CDR2 FQNEAQ (reference sequence). The CDR3 runs 14 residues. The ends were cut back, 8 bases at V and 8 bases at J, with 21 bases in the middle. The CDR3 DNA reads as TGTGCCAGCCGCGATTTAACATCTGCGGGAGAAGCTTTCTTT. It codes for CASRDLTSAGEAFF. The whole variable domain, filled in from reference TRBV7-9 and TRBJ1-1, reads DTGVSQNPRHKITKRGQNVTFRCDPISEHNRLYWYRQTLGQGPEFLTYFQNEAQLEKSRLLSDRFSAERPKGSFSTLEIQRTEQGDSAMYLCASRDLTSAGEAFFGQGTRLTVV.

This clonotype was picked up a small number of times. This chain uses TRBV20-1 with TRBJ2-3; D remains ambiguous. Trimming stripped 5 bases from V and 2 bases from J, with 17 bases between. This CDR3 comprises 15 residues. Germline V CDR1 and CDR2: DFQATT, SNEGSKA (reference sequence). Here the CDR3 DNA reads TGCAGTGCTCCCAGCCGACGAATACCCACAGATACGCAGTATTTT. It encodes CSAPSRRIPTDTQYF.

The table lists this clonotype with a few counts. The V call is TRBV20-1, the J call TRBJ1-1; 8 bases align to TRBD1. The germline gives CDR1 DFQATT, CDR2 SNEGSKA (reference sequence). The CDR3 is 14 amino acids. Trimming took 5 bases from V and 1 from J; bases not matched to a gene: 6. CDR3 sequence reads: CSARPGTGNTEAFF. CDR3 bases: TGCAGTGCTCGTCCCGGGACAGGGAACACTGAAGCTTTCTTT.

The rearrangement uses TRBV7-2 and TRBJ2-7, with 7 bases that match TRBD2. Germline CDR1 and CDR2: SGHTA and FQGNSA. The V segment lost 5 bases and the J segment 6 bases; nucleotides outside the gene matches: 13. This CDR3 is built from 15 residues. The CDR3 protein is CASSLGGLGGPEQYF. CDR3 DNA sequence: TGTGCCAGCAGCCTAGGAGGATTGGGAGGGCCCGAGCAGTACTTC.

As regards this clonotype: A read error may account for a junction end that differs from germline. This chain connects TRBV4-2 to TRBJ2-7; unclear D gene. CDR3 length: 13 residues. Germline V lookup: CDR1 LGHNA, CDR2 YNFKEQ. CDR3 sequence reads: CASSQDSSYKQYF. The DNA of the CDR3 is TGTGCCAGCAGCCAAGATAGCTCCTACAAGCAGTACTTC.

The sample holds a few counts of this clonotype. This chain connects TRBV3-1 to TRBJ1-6; TRBD1 agrees at 7 bases. Per the germline V gene, CDR1 is LGHDT and CDR2 is YNNKEL (reference sequence). Trimming took 2 bases from V and 10 from J; bases not matched to a gene: 5. CDR3 size: 14 residues. DNA for the CDR3: TGTGCCAGCAGCCAAAGACAGGGAAGATCACCCCTCCACTTT. Translation: CASSQRQGRSPLHF.

This clonotype was seen just once. The chain carries TRBV20-1 and TRBJ2-1; a possible D gene is TRBD2 (6 bases). Germline CDR1 and CDR2: DFQATT and SNEGSKA (reference sequence). The ends were cut back, 3 bases at V and 7 bases at J, with 19 bases in the middle. The CDR3 runs 15 residues. The CDR3 DNA reads TGCAGTGCTAGGAGCCCTAGCGAAAGGGTAAATGAGCAGTTCTTC. Residues: CSARSPSERVNEQFF.

This clonotype was seen only a few times. The genes are TRBV7-2 and TRBJ1-2; 7 positions match TRBD1. V was clipped by 5 bases and J by 2 bases; unmatched bases: 8. Per germline, CDR1 SGHTA and CDR2 FQGNSA. The CDR3 consists of 15 residues. The CDR3 DNA follows: TGTGCCAGCAGCCTCCGACAGGGAGTGAACTATGGCTACACCTTC. Its translation is CASSLRQGVNYGYTF.